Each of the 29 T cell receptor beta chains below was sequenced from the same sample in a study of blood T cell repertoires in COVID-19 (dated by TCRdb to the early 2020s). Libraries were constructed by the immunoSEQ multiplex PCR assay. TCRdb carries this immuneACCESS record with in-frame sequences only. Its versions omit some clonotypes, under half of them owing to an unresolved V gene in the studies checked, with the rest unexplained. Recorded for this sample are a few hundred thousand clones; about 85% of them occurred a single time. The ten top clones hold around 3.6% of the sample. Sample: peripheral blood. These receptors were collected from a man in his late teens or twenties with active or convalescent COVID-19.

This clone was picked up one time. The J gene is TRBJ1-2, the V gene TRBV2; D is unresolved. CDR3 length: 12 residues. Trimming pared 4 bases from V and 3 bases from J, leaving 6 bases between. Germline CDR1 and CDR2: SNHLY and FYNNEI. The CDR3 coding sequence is TGTGCCAGCAGTGGGGCAGACTATGGCTACACCTTC. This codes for CASSGADYGYTF.

CDR3 sequence: CASRAPGQGANTIYF. The CDR3 nucleotides read TGTGCCAGTAGGGCGCCGGGACAGGGGGCAAACACCATATATTTT. The chain has TRBV19 and TRBJ1-3; 12 bases match TRBD1. V lost 6 bases to trimming and J lost 6 bases; unmatched junction nucleotides: 6. The germline CDR1 and CDR2 sequences are LNHDA and SQIVND (reference sequence). The CDR3 loop spans 15 amino acids.

This chain's CDR3 is CASSFQGGDEQYF. CDR3 coding DNA: TGTGCCAGCAGTTTTCAGGGAGGGGACGAGCAGTACTTC. The J gene is TRBJ2-7, the V gene TRBV12-3 or TRBV12-4; 7 bases match TRBD2. CDR3 size: 13 residues. Unmatched junction bases numbered 4, after V lost 3 bases and J lost 5 bases.

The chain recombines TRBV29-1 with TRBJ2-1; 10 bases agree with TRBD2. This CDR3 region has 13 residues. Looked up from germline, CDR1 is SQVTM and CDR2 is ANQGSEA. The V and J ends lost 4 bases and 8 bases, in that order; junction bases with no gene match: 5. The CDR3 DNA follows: TGCAGCGTTGTCTCTAGCGGGAGCTATGAGCAGTTCTTC. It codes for CSVVSSGSYEQFF.

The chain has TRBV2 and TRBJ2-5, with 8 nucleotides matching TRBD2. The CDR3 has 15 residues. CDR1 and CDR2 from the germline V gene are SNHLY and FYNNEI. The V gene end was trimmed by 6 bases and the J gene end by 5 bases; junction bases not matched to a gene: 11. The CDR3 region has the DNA TGTGCCAGCAGGAGGCGGGGGGCGAGATCGGAGACCCAGTACTTC. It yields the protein CASRRRGARSETQYF.

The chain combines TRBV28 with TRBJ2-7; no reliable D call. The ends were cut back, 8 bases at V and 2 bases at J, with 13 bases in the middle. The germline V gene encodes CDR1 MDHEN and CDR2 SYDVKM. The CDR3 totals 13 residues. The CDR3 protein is CASHTSRTYEQYF. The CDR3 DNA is TGTGCCAGCCACACGTCGAGGACCTACGAGCAGTACTTC.

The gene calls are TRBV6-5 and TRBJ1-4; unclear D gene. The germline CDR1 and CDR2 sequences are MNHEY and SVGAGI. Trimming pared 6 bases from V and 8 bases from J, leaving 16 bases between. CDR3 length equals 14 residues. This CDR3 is CASRYWGGREKLFF. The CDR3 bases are TGTGCCAGCAGATATTGGGGAGGGAGGGAAAAACTGTTTTTT.

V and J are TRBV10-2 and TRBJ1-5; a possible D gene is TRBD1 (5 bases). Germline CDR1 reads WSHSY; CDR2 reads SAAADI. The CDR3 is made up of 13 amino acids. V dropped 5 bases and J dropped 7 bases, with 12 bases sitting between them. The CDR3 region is CASSRQPAQPQHF. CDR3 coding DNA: TGCGCCAGCAGTCGACAGCCGGCCCAGCCCCAGCATTTT.

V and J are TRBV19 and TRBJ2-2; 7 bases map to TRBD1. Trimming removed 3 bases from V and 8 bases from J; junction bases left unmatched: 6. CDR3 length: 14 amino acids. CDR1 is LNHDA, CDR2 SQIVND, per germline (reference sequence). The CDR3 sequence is CASSIRQGGGELFF. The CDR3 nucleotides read TGTGCCAGTAGTATTCGACAGGGCGGGGGGGAGCTGTTTTTT.

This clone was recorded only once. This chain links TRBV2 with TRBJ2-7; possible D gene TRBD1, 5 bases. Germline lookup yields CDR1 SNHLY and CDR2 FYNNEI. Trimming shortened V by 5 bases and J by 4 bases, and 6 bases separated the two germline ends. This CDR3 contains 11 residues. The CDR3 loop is CASSNRYEQYF. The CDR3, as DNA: TGTGCCAGCAGTAACAGGTACGAGCAGTACTTC.

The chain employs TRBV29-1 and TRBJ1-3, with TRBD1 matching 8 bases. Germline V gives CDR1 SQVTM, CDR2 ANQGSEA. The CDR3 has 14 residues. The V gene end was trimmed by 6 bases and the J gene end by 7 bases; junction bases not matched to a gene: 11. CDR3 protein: CSVRPGGGWNTIYF. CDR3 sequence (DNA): TGCAGCGTCCGCCCAGGGGGCGGATGGAACACCATATATTTT.

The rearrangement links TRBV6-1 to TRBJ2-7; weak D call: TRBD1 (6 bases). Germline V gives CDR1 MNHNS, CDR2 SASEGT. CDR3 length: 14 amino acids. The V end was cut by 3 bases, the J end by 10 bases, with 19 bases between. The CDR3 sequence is CASSDLQGTDPQYF. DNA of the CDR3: TGTGCCAGCAGTGATTTGCAGGGGACGGATCCCCAGTACTTC.

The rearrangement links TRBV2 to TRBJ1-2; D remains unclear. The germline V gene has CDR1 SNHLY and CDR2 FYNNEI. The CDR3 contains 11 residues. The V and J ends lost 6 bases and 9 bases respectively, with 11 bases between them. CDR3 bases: TGTGCCAGCAGGCGGCTGGAGCGCTACACCTTC. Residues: CASRRLERYTF.

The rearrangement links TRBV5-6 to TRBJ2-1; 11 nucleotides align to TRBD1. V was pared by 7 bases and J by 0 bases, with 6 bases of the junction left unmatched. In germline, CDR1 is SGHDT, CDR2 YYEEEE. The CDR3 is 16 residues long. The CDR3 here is CASRDRGRSSYNEQFF. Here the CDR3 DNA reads TGTGCCAGCCGGGACAGGGGGAGGAGCTCCTACAATGAGCAGTTCTTC.

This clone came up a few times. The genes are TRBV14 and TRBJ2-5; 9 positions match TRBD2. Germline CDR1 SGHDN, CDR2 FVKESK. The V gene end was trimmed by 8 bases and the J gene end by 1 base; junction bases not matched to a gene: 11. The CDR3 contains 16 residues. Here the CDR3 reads CASALFGGGAQETQYF. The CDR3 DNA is TGTGCCAGCGCACTCTTTGGCGGGGGGGCCCAAGAGACCCAGTACTTC. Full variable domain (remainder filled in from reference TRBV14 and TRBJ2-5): EAGVTQFPSHSVIEKGQTVTLRCDPISGHDNLYWYRRVMGKEIKFLLHFVKESKQDESGMPNNRFLAERTGGTYSTLKVQPAELEDSGVYFCASALFGGGAQETQYFGPGTRLLVL.

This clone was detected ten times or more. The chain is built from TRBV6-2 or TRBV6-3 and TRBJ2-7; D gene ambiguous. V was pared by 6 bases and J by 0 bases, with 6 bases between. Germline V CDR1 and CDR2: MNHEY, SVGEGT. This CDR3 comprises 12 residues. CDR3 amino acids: CASSPLSYEQYF. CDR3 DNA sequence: TGTGCCAGCAGCCCCCTCTCCTACGAGCAGTACTTC.

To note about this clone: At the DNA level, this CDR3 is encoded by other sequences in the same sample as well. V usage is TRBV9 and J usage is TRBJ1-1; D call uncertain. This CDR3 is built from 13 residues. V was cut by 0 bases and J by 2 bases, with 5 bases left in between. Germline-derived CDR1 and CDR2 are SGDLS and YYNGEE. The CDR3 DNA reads TGTGCCAGCAGCGTAGCGGGAAACACTGAAGCTTTCTTT. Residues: CASSVAGNTEAFF.

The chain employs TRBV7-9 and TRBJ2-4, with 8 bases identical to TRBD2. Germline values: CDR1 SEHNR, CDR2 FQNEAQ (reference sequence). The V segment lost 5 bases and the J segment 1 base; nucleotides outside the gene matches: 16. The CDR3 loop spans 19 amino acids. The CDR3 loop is CASSRGAGGLYTAKNIQYF. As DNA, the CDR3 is TGTGCCAGCAGCCGGGGGGCGGGAGGACTCTATACGGCCAAAAACATTCAGTACTTC. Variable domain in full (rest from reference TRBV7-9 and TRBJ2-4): DTGVSQNPRHKITKRGQNVTFRCDPISEHNRLYWYRQTLGQGPEFLTYFQNEAQLEKSRLLSDRFSAERPKGSFSTLEIQRTEQGDSAMYLCASSRGAGGLYTAKNIQYFGAGTRLSVL.

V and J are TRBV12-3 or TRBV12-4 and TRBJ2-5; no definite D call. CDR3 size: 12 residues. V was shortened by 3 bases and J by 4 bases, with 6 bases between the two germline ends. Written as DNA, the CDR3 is TGTGCCAGCAGTTTTTCAGGAGAGACCCAGTACTTC. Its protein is CASSFSGETQYF.

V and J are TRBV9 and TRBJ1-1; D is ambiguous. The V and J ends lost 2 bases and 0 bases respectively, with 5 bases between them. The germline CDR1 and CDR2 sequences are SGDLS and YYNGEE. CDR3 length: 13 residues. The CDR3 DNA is TGTGCCAGCAGCGTTAGTATGAACACTGAAGCTTTCTTT. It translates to CASSVSMNTEAFF.

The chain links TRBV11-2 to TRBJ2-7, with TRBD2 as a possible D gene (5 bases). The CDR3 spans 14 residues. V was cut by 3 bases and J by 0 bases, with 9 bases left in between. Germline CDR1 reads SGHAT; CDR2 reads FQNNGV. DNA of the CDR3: TGTGCCAGCAGCTTGGGAGCGGCCTCCTACGAGCAGTACTTC. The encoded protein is CASSLGAASYEQYF.

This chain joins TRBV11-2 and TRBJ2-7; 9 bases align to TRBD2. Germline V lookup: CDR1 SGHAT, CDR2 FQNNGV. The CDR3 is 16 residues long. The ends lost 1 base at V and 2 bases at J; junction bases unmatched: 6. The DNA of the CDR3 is TGTGCCAGCAGCTTAGCTGGGACTAGCAGGGCCTACGAGCAGTACTTC. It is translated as CASSLAGTSRAYEQYF.

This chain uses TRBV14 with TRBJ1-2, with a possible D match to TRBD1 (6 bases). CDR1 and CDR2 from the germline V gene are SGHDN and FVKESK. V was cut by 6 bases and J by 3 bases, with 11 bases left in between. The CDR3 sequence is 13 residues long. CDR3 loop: CASRQGGYYGYTF. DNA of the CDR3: TGTGCCAGCAGACAGGGAGGGTACTATGGCTACACCTTC. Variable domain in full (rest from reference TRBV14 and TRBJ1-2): EAGVTQFPSHSVIEKGQTVTLRCDPISGHDNLYWYRRVMGKEIKFLLHFVKESKQDESGMPNNRFLAERTGGTYSTLKVQPAELEDSGVYFCASRQGGYYGYTFGSGTRLTVV.

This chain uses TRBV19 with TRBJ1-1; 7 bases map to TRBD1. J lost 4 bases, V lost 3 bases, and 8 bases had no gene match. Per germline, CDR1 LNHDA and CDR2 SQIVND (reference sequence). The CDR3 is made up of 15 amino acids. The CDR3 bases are TGTGCCAGTAGTATTCCCGACAGGGCCGGCACTGAAGCTTTCTTT. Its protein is CASSIPDRAGTEAFF. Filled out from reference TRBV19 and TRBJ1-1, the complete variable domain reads DGGITQSPKYLFRKEGQNVTLSCEQNLNHDAMYWYRQDPGQGLRLIYYSQIVNDFQKGDIAEGYSVSREKKESFPLTVTSAQKNPTAFYLCASSIPDRAGTEAFFGQGTRLTVV.

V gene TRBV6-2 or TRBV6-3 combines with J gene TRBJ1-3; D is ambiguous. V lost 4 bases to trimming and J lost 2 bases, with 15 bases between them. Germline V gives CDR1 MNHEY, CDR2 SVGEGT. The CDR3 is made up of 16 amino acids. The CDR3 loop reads CASSFSVTKTGNTIYF. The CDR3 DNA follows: TGTGCCAGCAGTTTCTCCGTAACAAAAACTGGAAACACCATATATTTT.

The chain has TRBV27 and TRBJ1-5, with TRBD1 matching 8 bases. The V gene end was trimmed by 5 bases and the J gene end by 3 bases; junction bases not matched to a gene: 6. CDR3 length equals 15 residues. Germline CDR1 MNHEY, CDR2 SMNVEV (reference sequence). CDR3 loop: CASSPRTGFNQPQHF. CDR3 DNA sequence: TGTGCCAGCAGTCCAAGGACAGGGTTCAATCAGCCCCAGCATTTT.

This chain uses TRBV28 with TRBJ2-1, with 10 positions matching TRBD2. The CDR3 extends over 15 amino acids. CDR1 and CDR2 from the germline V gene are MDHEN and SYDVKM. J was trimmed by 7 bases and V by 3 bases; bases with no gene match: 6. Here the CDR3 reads CASSFQLAGNNEQFF. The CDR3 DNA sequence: TGTGCCAGCAGTTTTCAACTAGCGGGGAATAATGAGCAGTTCTTC.

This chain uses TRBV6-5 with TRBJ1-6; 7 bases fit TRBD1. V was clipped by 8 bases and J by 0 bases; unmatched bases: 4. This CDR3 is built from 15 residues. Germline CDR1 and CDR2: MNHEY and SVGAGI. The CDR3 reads CASWDSGSYNSPLHF. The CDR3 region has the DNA TGTGCCAGCTGGGACAGTGGCTCCTATAATTCACCCCTCCACTTT.

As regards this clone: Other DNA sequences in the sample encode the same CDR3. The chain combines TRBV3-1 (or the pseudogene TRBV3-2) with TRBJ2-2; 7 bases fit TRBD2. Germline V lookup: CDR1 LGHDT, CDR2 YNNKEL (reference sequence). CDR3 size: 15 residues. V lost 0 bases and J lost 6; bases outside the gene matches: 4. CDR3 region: CASSQDWGGPGELFF. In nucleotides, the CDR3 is TGTGCCAGCAGCCAAGATTGGGGGGGTCCCGGGGAGCTGTTTTTT.